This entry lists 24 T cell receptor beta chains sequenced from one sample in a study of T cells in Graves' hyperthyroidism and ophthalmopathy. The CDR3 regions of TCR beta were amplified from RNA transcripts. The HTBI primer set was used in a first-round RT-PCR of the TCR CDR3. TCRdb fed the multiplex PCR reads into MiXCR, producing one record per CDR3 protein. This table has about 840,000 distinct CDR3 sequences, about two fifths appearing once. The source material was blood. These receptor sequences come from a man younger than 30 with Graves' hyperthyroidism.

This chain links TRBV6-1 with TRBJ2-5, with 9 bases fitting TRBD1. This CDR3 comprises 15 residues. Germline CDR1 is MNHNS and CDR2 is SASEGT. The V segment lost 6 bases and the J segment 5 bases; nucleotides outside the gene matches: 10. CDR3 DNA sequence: TGTGCCAGCAGGGCTACACAGGGGGCGTGGGAGACCCAGTACTTC. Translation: CASRATQGAWETQYF.

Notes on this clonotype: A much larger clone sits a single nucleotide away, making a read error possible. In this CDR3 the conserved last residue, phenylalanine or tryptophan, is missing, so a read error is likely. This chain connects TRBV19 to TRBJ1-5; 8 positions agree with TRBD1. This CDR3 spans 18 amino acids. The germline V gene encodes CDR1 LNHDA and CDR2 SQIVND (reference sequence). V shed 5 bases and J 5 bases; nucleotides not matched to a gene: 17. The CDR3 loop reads CASSSFSRSGQGHQPQHL. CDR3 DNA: TGTGCCAGTAGTTCCTTCTCTCGCTCTGGACAGGGTCATCAGCCCCAGCATCTT.

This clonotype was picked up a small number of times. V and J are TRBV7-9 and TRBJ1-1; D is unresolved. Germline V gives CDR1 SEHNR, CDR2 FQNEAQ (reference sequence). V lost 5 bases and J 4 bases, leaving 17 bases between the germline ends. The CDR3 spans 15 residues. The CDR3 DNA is TGTGCCAGCAGCCTATTTGACCCGGGGTCCACTGAAGCTTTCTTT. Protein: CASSLFDPGSTEAFF.

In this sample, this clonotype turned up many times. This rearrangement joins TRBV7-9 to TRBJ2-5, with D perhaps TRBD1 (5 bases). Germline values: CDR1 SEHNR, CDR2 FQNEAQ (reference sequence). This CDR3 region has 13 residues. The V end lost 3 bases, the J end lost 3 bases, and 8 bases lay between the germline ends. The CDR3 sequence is CASSFSGKETQYF. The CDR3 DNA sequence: TGTGCCAGCAGCTTTTCAGGGAAAGAGACCCAGTACTTC.

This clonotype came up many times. This CDR3 reads CAIRERVWGYTF. Written as DNA, the CDR3 is TGTGCCATCAGAGAACGAGTGTGGGGCTACACCTTC. The chain combines TRBV10-3 with TRBJ1-2; D not resolved. The germline CDR1 and CDR2 sequences are ENHRY and SYGVKD. CDR3 length: 12 amino acids. Trimming pared 6 bases from V and 8 bases from J, leaving 13 bases between.

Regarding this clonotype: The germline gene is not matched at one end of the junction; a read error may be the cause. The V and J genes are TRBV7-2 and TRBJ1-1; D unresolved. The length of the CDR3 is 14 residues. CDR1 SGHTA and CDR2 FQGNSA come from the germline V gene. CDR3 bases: TGTGTCAGCAGCCATGGCAGCATGAACACTGAAGCTTTCTTT. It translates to CVSSHGSMNTEAFF. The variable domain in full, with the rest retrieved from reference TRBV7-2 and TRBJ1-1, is GAGVSQSPSNKVTEKGKDVELRCDPISGHTALYWYRQSLGQGLEFLIYFQGNSAPDKSGLPSDRFSAERTGGSVSTLTIQRTQQEDSAVYLCVSSHGSMNTEAFFGQGTRLTVV.

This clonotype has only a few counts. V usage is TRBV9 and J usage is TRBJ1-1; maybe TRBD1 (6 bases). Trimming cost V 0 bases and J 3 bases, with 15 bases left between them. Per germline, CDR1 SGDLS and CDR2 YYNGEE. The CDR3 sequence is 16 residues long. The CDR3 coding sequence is TGTGCCAGCAGCGTAGCCGGAGGGGGGGCCGACACTGAAGCTTTCTTT. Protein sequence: CASSVAGGGADTEAFF.

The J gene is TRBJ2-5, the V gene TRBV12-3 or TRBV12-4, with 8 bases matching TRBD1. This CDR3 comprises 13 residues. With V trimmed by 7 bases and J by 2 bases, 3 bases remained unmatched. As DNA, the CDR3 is TGTGCCAGCACCCGGACAGGGCAAGAGACCCAGTACTTC. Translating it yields CASTRTGQETQYF.

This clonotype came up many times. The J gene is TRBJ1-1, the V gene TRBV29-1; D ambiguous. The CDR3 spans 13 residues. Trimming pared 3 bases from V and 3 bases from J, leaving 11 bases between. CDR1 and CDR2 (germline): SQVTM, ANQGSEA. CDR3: CSVEAGADTEAFF. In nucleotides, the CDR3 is TGCAGCGTTGAGGCGGGAGCGGACACTGAAGCTTTCTTT.

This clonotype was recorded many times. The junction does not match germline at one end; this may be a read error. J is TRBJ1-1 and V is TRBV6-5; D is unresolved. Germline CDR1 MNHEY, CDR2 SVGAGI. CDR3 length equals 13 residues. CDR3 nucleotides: TGCGCCAGCAGTTACCGCATGAACACTGAAGCTTTCTTT. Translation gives CASSYRMNTEAFF.

The CDR3 loop is CASGGPTGELFF. For the CDR3, the DNA is TGTGCCAGCGGAGGGCCCACCGGGGAGCTGTTTTTT. The genes are TRBV2 and TRBJ2-2; the D gene is possibly TRBD2 (6 bases). The CDR3 covers 12 residues. The germline gives CDR1 SNHLY, CDR2 FYNNEI. Trimming removed 8 bases from V and 4 bases from J, with 8 bases in between.

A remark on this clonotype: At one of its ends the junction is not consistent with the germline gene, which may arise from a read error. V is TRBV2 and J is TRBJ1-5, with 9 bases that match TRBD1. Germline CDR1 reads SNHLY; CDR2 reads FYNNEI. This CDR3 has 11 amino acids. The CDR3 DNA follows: TGTGCCAGTGGGGGACAGGGAACGGAGAAATTT. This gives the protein CASGGQGTEKF.

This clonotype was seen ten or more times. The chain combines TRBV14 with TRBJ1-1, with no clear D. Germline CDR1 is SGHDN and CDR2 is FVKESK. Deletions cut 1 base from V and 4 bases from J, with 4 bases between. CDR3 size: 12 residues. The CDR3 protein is CASSQVFTEAFF. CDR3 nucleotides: TGTGCCAGCAGCCAAGTCTTCACTGAAGCTTTCTTT. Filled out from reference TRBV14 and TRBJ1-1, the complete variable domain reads EAGVTQFPSHSVIEKGQTVTLRCDPISGHDNLYWYRRVMGKEIKFLLHFVKESKQDESGMPNNRFLAERTGGTYSTLKVQPAELEDSGVYFCASSQVFTEAFFGQGTRLTVV.

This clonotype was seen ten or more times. CDR3 DNA sequence: TGCAGCGTTGAAAGACTAGCGGGATCCTACGAGCAGTACTTC. It specifies CSVERLAGSYEQYF. The chain has TRBV29-1 and TRBJ2-7, with 11 bases fitting TRBD2. CDR3 length equals 14 residues. Germline values: CDR1 SQVTM, CDR2 ANQGSEA. The V and J ends lost 2 bases and 1 base, in that order; junction bases with no gene match: 1.

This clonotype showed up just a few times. CDR3 amino acids: CASSQGGSGQPQHF. The CDR3 region has the DNA TGCGCCAGCAGCCAAGGTGGGTCGGGTCAGCCCCAGCATTTT. The rearrangement links TRBV4-1 to TRBJ1-5; the D is unclear. This CDR3 region has 14 residues. Germline assignment: CDR1 MGHRA and CDR2 YSYEKL. Trimming left V 1 base short and J 6 bases short, with 10 bases between.

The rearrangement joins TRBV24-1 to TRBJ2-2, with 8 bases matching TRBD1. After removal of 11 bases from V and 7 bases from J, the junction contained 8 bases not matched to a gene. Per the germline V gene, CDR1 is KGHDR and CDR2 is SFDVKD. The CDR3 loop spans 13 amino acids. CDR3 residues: CASSTTGVGELFF. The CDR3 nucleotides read TGTGCCAGCAGCACGACAGGGGTCGGGGAGCTGTTTTTT.

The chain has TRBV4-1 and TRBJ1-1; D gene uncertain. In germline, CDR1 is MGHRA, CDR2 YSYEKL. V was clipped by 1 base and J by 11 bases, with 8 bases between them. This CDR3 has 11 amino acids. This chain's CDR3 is CASSQAREAFF. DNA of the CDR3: TGCGCCAGCAGCCAAGCAAGGGAGGCTTTCTTT.

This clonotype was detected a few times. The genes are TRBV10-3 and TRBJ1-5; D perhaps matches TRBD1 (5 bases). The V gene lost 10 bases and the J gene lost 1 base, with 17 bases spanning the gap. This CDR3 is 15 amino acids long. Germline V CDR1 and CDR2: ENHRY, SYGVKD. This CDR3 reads CASTPMEGSNQPQHF. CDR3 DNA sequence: TGTGCCAGCACCCCGATGGAGGGGAGCAATCAGCCCCAGCATTTT.

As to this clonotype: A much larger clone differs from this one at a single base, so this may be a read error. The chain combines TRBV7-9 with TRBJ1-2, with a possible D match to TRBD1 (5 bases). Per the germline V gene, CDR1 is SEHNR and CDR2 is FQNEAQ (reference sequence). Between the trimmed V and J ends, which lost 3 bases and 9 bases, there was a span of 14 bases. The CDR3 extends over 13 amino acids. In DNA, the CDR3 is TGTGCCAGCAGCTTGGGAGGGGCGAGGTGCTACACCTTC. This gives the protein CASSLGGARCYTF. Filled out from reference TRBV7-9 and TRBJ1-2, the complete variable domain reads DTGVSQNPRHKITKRGQNVTFRCDPISEHNRLYWYRQTLGQGPEFLTYFQNEAQLEKSRLLSDRFSAERPKGSFSTLEIQRTEQGDSAMYLCASSLGGARCYTFGSGTRLTVV.

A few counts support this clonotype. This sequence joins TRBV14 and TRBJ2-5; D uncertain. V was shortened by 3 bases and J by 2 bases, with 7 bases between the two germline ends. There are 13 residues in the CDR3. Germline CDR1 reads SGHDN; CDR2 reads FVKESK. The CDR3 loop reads CASSHPFQETQYF. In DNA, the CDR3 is TGTGCCAGCAGCCACCCCTTTCAAGAGACCCAGTACTTC.

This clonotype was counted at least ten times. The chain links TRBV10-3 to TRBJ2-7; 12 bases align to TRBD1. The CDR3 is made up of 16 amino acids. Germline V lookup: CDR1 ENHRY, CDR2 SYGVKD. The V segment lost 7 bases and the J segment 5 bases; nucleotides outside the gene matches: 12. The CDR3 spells CAITRAPGQGAHEQYF. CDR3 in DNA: TGTGCCATCACCAGGGCGCCGGGACAGGGGGCCCACGAGCAGTACTTC.

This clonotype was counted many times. The CDR3 coding sequence is TGTGCCAGCAGCCTCTTGGGGGACAATCAGCCCCAGCATTTT. Its protein product is CASSLLGDNQPQHF. The V gene is TRBV7-2, the J gene TRBJ1-5; tentatively, D is TRBD1 (5 bases). The CDR3 is 14 residues long. Germline CDR1 SGHTA, CDR2 FQGNSA. Deletions cut 5 bases from V and 3 bases from J, with 11 bases between.

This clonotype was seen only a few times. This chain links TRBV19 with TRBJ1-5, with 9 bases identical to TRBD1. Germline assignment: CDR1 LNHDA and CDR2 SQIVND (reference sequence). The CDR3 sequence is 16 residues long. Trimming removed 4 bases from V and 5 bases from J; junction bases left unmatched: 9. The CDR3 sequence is CASSRDRAWGDQPQHF. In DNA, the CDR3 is TGTGCCAGTAGTAGGGACAGGGCTTGGGGAGATCAGCCCCAGCATTTT.

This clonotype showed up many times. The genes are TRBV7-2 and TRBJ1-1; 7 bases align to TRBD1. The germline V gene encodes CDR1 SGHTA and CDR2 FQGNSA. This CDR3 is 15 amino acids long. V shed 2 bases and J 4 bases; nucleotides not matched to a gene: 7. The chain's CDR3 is CASSLTGTVGTEAFF. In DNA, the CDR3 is TGTGCCAGCAGCTTAACCGGGACAGTGGGCACTGAAGCTTTCTTT.